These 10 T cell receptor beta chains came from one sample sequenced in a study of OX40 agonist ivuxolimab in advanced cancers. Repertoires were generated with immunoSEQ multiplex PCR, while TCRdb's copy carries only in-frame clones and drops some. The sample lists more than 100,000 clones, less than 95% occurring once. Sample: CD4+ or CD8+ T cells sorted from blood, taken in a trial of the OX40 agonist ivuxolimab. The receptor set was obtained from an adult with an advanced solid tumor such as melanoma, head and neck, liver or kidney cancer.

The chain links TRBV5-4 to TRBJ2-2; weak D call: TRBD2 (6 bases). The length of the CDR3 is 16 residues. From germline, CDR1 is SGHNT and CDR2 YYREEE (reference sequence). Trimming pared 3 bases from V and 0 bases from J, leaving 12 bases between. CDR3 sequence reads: CASSSPSAANTGELFF. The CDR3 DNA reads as TGTGCCAGCAGCTCACCTAGCGCCGCGAACACCGGGGAGCTGTTTTTT.

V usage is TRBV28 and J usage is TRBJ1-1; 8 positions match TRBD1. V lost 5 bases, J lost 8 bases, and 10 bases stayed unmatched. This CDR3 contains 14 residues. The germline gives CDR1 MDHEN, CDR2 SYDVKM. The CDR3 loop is CASSAVDRVREAFF. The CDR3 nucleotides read TGTGCCAGCAGTGCTGTGGACAGGGTAAGGGAAGCTTTCTTT.

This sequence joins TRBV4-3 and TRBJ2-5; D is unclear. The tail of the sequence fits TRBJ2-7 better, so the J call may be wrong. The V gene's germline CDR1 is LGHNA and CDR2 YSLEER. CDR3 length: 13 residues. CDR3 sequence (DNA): TGCGCCAGCAGCCAAGAGCGCAGGTCCGAGCAGTACTTC. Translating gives CASSQERRSEQYF.

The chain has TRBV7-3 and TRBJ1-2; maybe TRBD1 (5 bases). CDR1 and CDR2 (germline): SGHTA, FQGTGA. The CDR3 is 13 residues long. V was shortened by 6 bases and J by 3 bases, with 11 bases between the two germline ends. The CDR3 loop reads CASSAPGHYGYTF. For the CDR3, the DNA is TGTGCCAGCAGTGCCCCAGGGCACTATGGCTACACCTTC.

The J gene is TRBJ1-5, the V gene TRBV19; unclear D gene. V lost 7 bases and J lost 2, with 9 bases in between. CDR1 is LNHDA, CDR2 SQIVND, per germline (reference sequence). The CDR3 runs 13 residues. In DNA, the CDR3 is TGTGCCAGTAATCGGCCGGGCAATCAGCCCCAGCATTTT. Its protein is CASNRPGNQPQHF.

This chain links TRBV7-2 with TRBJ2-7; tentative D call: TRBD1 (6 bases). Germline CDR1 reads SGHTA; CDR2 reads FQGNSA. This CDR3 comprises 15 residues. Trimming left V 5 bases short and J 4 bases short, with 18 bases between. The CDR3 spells CASSPSPGAQYEQYF. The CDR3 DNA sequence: TGTGCCAGCAGCCCATCCCCAGGGGCCCAGTACGAGCAGTACTTC.

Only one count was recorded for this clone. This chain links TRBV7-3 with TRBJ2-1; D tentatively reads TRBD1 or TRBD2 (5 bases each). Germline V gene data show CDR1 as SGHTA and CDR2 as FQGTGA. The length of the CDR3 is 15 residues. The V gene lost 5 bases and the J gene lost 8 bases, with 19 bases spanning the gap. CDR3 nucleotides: TGTGCCAGCAGCCCGGGGCCCAACCCCTGGGATGAGCAGTTCTTC. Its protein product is CASSPGPNPWDEQFF. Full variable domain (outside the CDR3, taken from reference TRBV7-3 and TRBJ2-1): GAGVSQTPSNKVTEKGKYVELRCDPISGHTALYWYRQSLGQGPEFLIYFQGTGAADDSGLPNDRFFAVRPEGSVSTLKIQRTERGDSAVYLCASSPGPNPWDEQFFGPGTRLTVL.

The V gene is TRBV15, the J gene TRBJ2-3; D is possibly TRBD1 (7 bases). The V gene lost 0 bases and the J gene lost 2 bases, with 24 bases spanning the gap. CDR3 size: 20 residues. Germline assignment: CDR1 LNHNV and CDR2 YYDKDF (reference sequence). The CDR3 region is CATSRDPPGGGHTHTDTQYF. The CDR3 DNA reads TGTGCCACCAGCAGAGATCCCCCAGGGGGAGGACACACACACACAGATACGCAGTATTTT.

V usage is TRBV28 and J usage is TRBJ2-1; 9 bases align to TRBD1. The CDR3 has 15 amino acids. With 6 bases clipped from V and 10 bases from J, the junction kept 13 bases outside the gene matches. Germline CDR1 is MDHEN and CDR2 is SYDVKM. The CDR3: CASRGQDRGQGEQFF. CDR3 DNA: TGTGCCAGCAGGGGTCAGGACAGGGGACAAGGGGAGCAGTTCTTC.

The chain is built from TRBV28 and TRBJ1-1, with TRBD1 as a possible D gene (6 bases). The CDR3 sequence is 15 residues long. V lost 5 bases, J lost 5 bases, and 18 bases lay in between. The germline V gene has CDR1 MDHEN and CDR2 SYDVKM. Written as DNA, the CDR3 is TGTGCCAGCAGTCCCTTAGGGGGAGAATGGACTGAAGCTTTCTTT. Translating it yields CASSPLGGEWTEAFF.